This entry describes one TCR beta chain. Its antigen is as yet unknown. Amplification from RNA transcripts yielded the TCR beta CDR3 regions. The first-round RT-PCR employed HTBI primers together with the Qiagen OneStep RT-PCR kit. A multiplex PCR was then performed as the second round. TCRdb re-called the multiplex PCR reads with MiXCR, one entry per CDR3 protein. The sample lists about 740,000 distinct CDR3 sequences; 40% were seen once. The record originates from a study of Graves' ophthalmopathy and Graves' hyperthyroidism. Study in general: Peripheral blood collection took place at initial diagnosis, before any treatment.

In germline, CDR1 is LNHDA, CDR2 SQIVND (reference sequence). The CDR3 is 16 amino acids. The V end was cut by 5 bases, the J end by 0 bases, with 11 bases between. Study conclusions and caveats: At 70.59% sensitivity and 72.22% specificity, the model predicted progression of the ophthalmopathy.

Researchers turned away patients with other autoimmune diseases, uncontrolled infections, pregnancy or lactation. As diagnostic evidence, clinical symptoms, serum thyroxine, TRAb, thyroid ultrasound and orbital computed tomography were relied upon. Source material: peripheral blood. This receptor was taken from an adult man with Graves' ophthalmopathy. V and J are TRBV19 and TRBJ2-6; no clear D gene. CDR3: CASSSQTSSGANVLTF. Here the CDR3 DNA reads TGTGCCAGTAGTTCTCAGACCAGCTCTGGGGCCAACGTCCTGACTTTC.